Listed below are T cell receptor beta chains from one sample, sequenced in a study of blood T cells in healthy people across ages. Each CDR3 protein is one row after TCRdb ran MiXCR on the 5' RACE reads. This sample has around 1.5 million distinct CDR3 sequences; roughly 32% occur once, and the top ten carry approximately 10%. The sequenced sample was blood. Source of these receptors: a woman aged 30 to 39 in good health. CDR3s include the opening cysteine and the closing phenylalanine or tryptophan. D genes are given only for firm matches. For some rows the clone size is stated as once, few or many, or as a class when expanded; others skip it.

>TRBJ1-4|few|.|TRBV12-3/TRBV12-4
CASSPNYKEKLFF
TGTGCCAGCAGCCCGAATTATAAGGAAAAACTGTTTTTT
>TRBJ2-7|.|TRBD2|TRBV30
CAWSVLSGLAGAEQYF
TGTGCCTGGAGTGTACTGTCGGGACTAGCGGGAGCAGAACAGTACTTC
>TRBJ2-7|few|.|TRBV6-1
CASSSPLGLPKEQYF
TGTGCCAGCAGTAGTCCCCTTGGACTACCAAAGGAGCAGTACTTC
>TRBJ2-1|few|.|TRBV27
CASGPRNEQFF
TGTGCCAGCGGCCCGCGGAATGAGCAGTTCTTC
>TRBJ2-5|.|.|TRBV4-1
CASSQADGETQYF
TGTGCCAGCAGCCAAGCAGACGGAGAGACCCAGTACTTC
>TRBJ1-5|few|.|TRBV10-3
CAISEDSNQPQHF
TGTGCCATCAGTGAAGATAGCAATCAGCCCCAGCATTTT
>TRBJ1-6|.|.|TRBV14
CASSQERVSPLHF
TGTGCCAGCAGCCAAGAACGGGTTTCACCCCTCCACTTT
>TRBJ1-2|.|.|TRBV30
CAWSVGQSRPNYGYTF
TGTGCCTGGAGTGTAGGACAGTCTCGACCTAACTATGGCTACACCTTC
>TRBJ1-5|few|.|TRBV6-1
CASIGTGRAQPQHF
TGTGCCAGCATCGGTACAGGGAGGGCTCAGCCCCAGCATTTT
>TRBJ2-1|.|TRBD2|TRBV9
CASSVAAGLAGCNEQFF
TGTGCCAGCAGCGTAGCCGCAGGACTAGCGGGCTGCAATGAGCAGTTCTTC
>TRBJ1-5|.|.|TRBV28
CASSSPGRGSNQPQHF
TGTGCCAGCAGTTCGCCGGGACGCGGCTCCAATCAGCCCCAGCATTTT
>TRBJ1-4|.|TRBD1|TRBV6-6
CASSYTSRGRVDEKLFF
TGTGCCAGCAGTTATACCTCCAGGGGGCGGGTTGATGAAAAACTGTTTTTT
>TRBJ2-3|.|TRBD1|TRBV12-3/TRBV12-4
CASSLFKTGPHTDTQYF
TGTGCCAGCAGTTTATTCAAGACAGGGCCGCACACAGATACGCAGTATTTT
>TRBJ2-5|few|TRBD1|TRBV5-6
CASSRVVGQGRETQYF
TGTGCCAGCAGCCGTGTAGTAGGACAGGGTCGAGAGACCCAGTACTTC
>TRBJ2-3|.|TRBD2|TRBV28
CASSSPLAGATDTQYF
TGTGCCAGCAGTTCTCCCCTAGCGGGAGCAACAGATACGCAGTATTTT
>TRBJ2-5|.|TRBD2|TRBV6-2/TRBV6-3
CASSLGVYGGAQETQYF
TGTGCCAGCAGCCTAGGCGTCTACGGGGGGGCCCAAGAGACCCAGTACTTC
>TRBJ2-7|.|TRBD1|TRBV13
CASSTGQGPFYEQYF
TGTGCCAGCAGCACCGGACAGGGCCCGTTCTACGAGCAGTACTTC
>TRBJ2-5|few|.|TRBV24-1
CATSDQGFAETQYF
TGTGCCACCAGTGATCAGGGCTTCGCAGAGACCCAGTACTTC
>TRBJ2-5|.|TRBD1|TRBV20-1
CSARNPGQGREQYF
TGCAGTGCTCGCAACCCGGGACAGGGGCGGGAGCAGTACTTC
>TRBJ2-5|.|TRBD2|TRBV2
CASSERTSGMDRETQYF
TGTGCCAGCAGTGAACGGACTAGCGGAATGGATAGAGAGACCCAGTACTTC
>TRBJ2-7|few|.|TRBV10-3
CAISEKYEQYF
TGTGCCATCAGTGAGAAGTACGAGCAGTACTTC
>TRBJ1-5|.|.|TRBV20-1
CSAMERKYGNQPQHF
TGCAGTGCTATGGAAAGGAAATATGGCAATCAGCCCCAGCATTTT
>TRBJ1-2|.|.|TRBV15
CATSRDRRGPTVGGYTF
TGTGCCACCAGCAGAGATAGGCGGGGACCGACCGTGGGTGGCTACACCTTC
>TRBJ2-4|few|.|TRBV7-9
CASSGEEESQYF
TGTGCCAGCAGCGGGGAGGAAGAAAGTCAGTACTTC
>TRBJ2-3|.|.|TRBV10-3
CAISESTATDTQYF
TGTGCCATCAGTGAGTCGACAGCCACAGATACGCAGTATTTT
>TRBJ2-5|many|TRBD2|TRBV4-1
CASSHGLAGETQYF
TGCGCCAGCAGCCATGGACTAGCTGGGGAGACCCAGTACTTC
>TRBJ1-5|.|.|TRBV3-1
CASSYGHIEHNQPQHF
TGTGCCAGCAGCTACGGACACATCGAACACAATCAGCCCCAGCATTTT
>TRBJ1-1|.|.|TRBV6-1
CASSDRKAFF
TGTGCCAGCAGTGACAGAAAAGCTTTCTTT
>TRBJ2-1|few|TRBD2|TRBV11-2
CASSLGSQAGGRRTSYNEQFF
TGTGCCAGCAGCTTAGGATCCCAAGCGGGGGGCCGACGTACGTCGTACAATGAGCAGTTCTTC
>TRBJ2-3|.|TRBD1|TRBV9
CASSPGQRADTQYF
TGTGCCAGCAGTCCGGGACAGAGGGCAGATACGCAGTATTTT
>TRBJ1-5|.|TRBD1|TRBV10-2
CASSPGQGWGQPQHF
TGCGCCAGCAGCCCGGGACAGGGTTGGGGGCAGCCCCAGCATTTT
>TRBJ2-7|once|.|TRBV1
CTSSQVKLMRQGDDEQYF
TGCACCAGCAGCCAAGTAAAGTTGATGAGACAGGGCGACGACGAGCAGTACTTC
>TRBJ2-1|few|.|TRBV20-1
CSARDRKSRFF
TGCAGTGCTAGAGATAGAAAGTCGCGGTTCTTC
>TRBJ2-5|few|.|TRBV10-3
CAISGVYQETQYF
TGTGCCATCAGCGGAGTGTACCAAGAGACCCAGTACTTC
>TRBJ2-7|.|.|TRBV18
CASSLRQGEGGEQYF
TGTGCCAGCTCACTAAGACAGGGCGAGGGGGGCGAGCAGTACTTC
>TRBJ2-5|.|.|TRBV7-2
CASSLGPIIQETQYF
TGTGCCAGCAGCTTAGGTCCTATTATCCAAGAGACCCAGTACTTC
>TRBJ2-3|.|.|TRBV29-1
CSPQGLDTTDTQYF
TGCAGCCCGCAGGGCCTCGACACAACAGATACGCAGTATTTT
>TRBJ2-4|many|TRBD1|TRBV29-1
CSYRTGGKNIQYF
TGCAGCTATAGGACAGGGGGCAAAAACATTCAGTACTTC
>TRBJ2-1|.|TRBD2|TRBV5-1
CASSLGVSGGAYNEQFF
TGCGCCAGCAGCTTGGGAGTTAGCGGGGGGGCCTACAATGAGCAGTTCTTC